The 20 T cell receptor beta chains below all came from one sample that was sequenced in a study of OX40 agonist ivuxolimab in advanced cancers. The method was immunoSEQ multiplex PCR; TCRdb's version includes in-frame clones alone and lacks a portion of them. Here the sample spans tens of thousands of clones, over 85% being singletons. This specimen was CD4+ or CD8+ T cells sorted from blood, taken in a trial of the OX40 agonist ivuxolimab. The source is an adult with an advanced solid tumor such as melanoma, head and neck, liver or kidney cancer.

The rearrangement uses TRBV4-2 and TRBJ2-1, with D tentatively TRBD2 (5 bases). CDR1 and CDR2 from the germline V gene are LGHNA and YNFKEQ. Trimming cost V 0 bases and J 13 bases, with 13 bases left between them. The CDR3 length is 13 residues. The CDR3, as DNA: TGTGCCAGCAGCCAAGATCTGGCTAGCAGTCAGTTCTTC. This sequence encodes CASSQDLASSQFF.

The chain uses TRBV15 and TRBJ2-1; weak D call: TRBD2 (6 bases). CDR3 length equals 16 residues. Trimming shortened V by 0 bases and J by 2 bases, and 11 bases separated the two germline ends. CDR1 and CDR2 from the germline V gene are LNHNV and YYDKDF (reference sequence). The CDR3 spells CATSRDSPSAYNEQFF. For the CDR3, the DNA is TGTGCCACCAGCAGAGATTCGCCTAGCGCCTACAATGAGCAGTTCTTC.

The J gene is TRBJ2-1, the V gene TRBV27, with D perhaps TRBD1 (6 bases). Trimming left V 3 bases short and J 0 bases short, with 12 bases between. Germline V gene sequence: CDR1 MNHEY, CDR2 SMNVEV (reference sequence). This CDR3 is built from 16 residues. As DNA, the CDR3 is TGTGCCAGCAGTTTGAAAGGACAGTTCTCCTACAATGAGCAGTTCTTC. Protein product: CASSLKGQFSYNEQFF.

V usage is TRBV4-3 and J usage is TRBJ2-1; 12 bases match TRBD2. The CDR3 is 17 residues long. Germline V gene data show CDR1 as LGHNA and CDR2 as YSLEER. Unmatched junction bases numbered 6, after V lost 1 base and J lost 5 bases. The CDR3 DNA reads TGCGCCAGCAGCCAAGGAGGACTAGCGGGACGGAACAATGAGCAGTTCTTC. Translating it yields CASSQGGLAGRNNEQFF.

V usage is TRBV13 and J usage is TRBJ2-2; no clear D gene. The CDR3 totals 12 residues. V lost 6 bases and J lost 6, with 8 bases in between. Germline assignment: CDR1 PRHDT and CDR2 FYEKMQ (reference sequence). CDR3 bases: TGTGCCAGCAGACAGATGTCCGGGGAGCTGTTTTTT. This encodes CASRQMSGELFF.

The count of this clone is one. The CDR3 nucleotides read TGTGCCAGCAGCCCCGTGGGGACCCTGGCCCCAGATACGCAGTATTTT. Protein sequence: CASSPVGTLAPDTQYF. The rearrangement uses TRBV9 and TRBJ2-3; possibly TRBD1 or TRBD2 for D (5 bases each). This CDR3 has 16 residues. Trimming cost V 4 bases and J 4 bases, with 19 bases left between them. Germline V gene lookup returns CDR1 SGDLS and CDR2 YYNGEE.

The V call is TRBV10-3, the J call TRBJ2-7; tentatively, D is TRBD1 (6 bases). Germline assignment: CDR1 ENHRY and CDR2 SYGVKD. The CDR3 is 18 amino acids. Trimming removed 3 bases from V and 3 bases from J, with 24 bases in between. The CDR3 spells CAISDVLRQAPRLYEQYF. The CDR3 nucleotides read TGTGCCATCAGTGACGTTCTACGACAGGCCCCCAGACTCTACGAGCAGTACTTC.

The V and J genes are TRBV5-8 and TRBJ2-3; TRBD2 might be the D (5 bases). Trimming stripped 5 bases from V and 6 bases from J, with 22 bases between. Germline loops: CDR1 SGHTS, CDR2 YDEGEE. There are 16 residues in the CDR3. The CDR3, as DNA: TGTGCCAGCAGTTTCGACGAGGTCCTGGTAGCGGATACGCAGTATTTT. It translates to CASSFDEVLVADTQYF.

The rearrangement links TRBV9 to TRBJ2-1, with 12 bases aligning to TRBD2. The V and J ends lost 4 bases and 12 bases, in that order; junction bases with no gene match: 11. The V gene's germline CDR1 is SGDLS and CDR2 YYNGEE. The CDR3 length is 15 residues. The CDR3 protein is CASSPWTSGVRGQFF. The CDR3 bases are TGTGCCAGCAGCCCTTGGACTAGCGGGGTTCGTGGGCAGTTCTTC. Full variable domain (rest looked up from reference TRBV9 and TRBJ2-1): DSGVTQTPKHLITATGQRVTLRCSPRSGDLSVYWYQQSLDQGLQFLIQYYNGEERAKGNILERFSAQQFPDLHSELNLSSLELGDSALYFCASSPWTSGVRGQFFGPGTRLTVL.

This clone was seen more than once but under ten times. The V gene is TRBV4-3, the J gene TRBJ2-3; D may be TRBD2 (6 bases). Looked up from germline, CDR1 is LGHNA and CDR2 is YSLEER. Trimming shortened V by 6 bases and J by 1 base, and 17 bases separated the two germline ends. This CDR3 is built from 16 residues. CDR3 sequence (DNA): TGCGCCAGCAGTTATGGATGGGGGGACCGCACAGATACGCAGTATTTT. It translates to CASSYGWGDRTDTQYF.

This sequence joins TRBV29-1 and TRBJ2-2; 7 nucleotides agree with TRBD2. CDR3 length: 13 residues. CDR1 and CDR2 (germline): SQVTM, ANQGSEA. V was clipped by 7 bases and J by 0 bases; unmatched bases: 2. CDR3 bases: TGCAGCGCACTAGCGTCGAACACCGGGGAGCTGTTTTTT. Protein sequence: CSALASNTGELFF.

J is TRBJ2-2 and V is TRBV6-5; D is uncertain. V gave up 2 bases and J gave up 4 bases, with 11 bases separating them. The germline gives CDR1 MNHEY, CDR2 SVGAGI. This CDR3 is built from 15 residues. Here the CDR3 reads CASSYVGWGTGELFF. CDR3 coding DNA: TGTGCCAGCAGTTACGTGGGGTGGGGCACCGGGGAGCTGTTTTTT.

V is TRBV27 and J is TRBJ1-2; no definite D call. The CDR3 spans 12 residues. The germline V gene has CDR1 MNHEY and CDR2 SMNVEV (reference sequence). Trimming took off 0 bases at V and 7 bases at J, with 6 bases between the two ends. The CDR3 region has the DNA TGTGCCAGCAGTTTATCAGGGTTTGGCTACACCTTC. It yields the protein CASSLSGFGYTF.

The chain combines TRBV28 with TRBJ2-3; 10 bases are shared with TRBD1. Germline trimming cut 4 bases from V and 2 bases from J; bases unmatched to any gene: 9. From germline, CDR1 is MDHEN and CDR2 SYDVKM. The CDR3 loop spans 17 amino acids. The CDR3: CASSSPGQGLPTDTQYF. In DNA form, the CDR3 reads TGTGCCAGCAGTTCCCCGGGACAGGGGTTACCCACAGATACGCAGTATTTT.

The CDR3: CASSLGRGAEYEQYF. For the CDR3, the DNA is TGCGCCAGCAGCCTAGGGAGAGGTGCAGAGTACGAGCAGTACTTC. V usage is TRBV5-1 and J usage is TRBJ2-7, with D possibly being TRBD2 (5 bases). The V end lost 4 bases, the J end lost 4 bases, and 18 bases lay between the germline ends. The CDR3 has 15 amino acids. Germline CDR1 SGHRS, CDR2 YFSETQ.

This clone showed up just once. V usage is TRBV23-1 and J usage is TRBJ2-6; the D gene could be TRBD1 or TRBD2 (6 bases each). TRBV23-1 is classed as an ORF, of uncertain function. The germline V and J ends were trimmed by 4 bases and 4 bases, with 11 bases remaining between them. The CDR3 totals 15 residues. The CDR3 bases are TGCGCCAGCAGTCGAGGGGGGTACGGGGCCAACGTCCTGACTTTC. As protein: CASSRGGYGANVLTF.

DNA of the CDR3: TGTGCCAGCAGTGGGCCGTACCAAGAGACCCAGTACTTC. It translates to CASSGPYQETQYF. J is TRBJ2-5 and V is TRBV2; no definite D call. The germline V gene has CDR1 SNHLY and CDR2 FYNNEI. V dropped 4 bases and J dropped 0 bases, with 6 bases sitting between them. This CDR3 is 13 amino acids long.

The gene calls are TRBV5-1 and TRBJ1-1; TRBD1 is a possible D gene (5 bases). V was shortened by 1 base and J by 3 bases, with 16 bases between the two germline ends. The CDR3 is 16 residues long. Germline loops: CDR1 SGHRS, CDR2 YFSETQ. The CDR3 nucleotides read TGCGCCAGCAGCTTGCGGGGCAGCCTCGGGGACACTGAAGCTTTCTTT. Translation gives CASSLRGSLGDTEAFF.

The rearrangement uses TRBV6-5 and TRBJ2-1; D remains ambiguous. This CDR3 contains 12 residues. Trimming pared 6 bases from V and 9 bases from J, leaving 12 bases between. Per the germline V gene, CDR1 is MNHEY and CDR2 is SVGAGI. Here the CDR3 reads CASSAGVGEQFF. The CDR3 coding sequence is TGTGCCAGCAGCGCCGGTGTAGGTGAGCAGTTCTTC.

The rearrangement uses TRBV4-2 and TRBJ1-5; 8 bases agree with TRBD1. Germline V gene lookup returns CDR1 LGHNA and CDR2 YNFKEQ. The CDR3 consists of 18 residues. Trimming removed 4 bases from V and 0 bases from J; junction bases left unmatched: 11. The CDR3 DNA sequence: TGTGCCAGCAGCCCCTTGACAGGGGCGACTGATAGCAATCAGCCCCAGCATTTT. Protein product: CASSPLTGATDSNQPQHF.